The present T cell receptor (beta chain) was sequenced within a study of technical replicates of blood from a handful of donors. This CDR3 has 14 residues. The ends were cut back, 3 bases at V and 6 bases at J, with 14 bases in the middle. The germline CDR1 and CDR2 sequences are SGHAT and FQNNGV. Measured with immunoSEQ multiplex PCR; TCRdb has only the in-frame clones, and not every one. Here the sample spans under 80,000 clones, just under 90% being singletons. The origin of this receptor is a human donor in good health. Some clones in this sample may be carry-over from other donors' samples. J is TRBJ1-2 and V is TRBV11-2; D perhaps matches TRBD1 (6 bases). The sequenced material came from PBMCs. CDR3 loop: CASSFWTARDGYTF. The DNA for the CDR3 is TGTGCCAGCAGCTTTTGGACAGCCAGGGATGGCTACACCTTC.